The TCR beta chain described here comes from a study of T cell responses to AZD1222 COVID-19 vaccine. TCRdb keeps only in-frame clones here, not all; method: immunoSEQ multiplex PCR. In the table there are about 85,000 clones, approximately 87% of which are singletons. Study-wide results and caveats: The donors showed a predominance of white British ancestry and of females, with possible underestimation of clonal diversity. The study sampled repertoires only after the peak T cell response.

On this clone itself: Its antigen is unidentified.

CDR3 length: 13 amino acids. The ends were cut back, 5 bases at V and 6 bases at J, with 10 bases in the middle. The germline V gene has CDR1 SEHNR and CDR2 FQNEAQ (reference sequence). The sample was peripheral blood, taken on day 0 of AZD1222 vaccination. The sequence was collected from an adult in good health. The chain employs TRBV7-9 and TRBJ2-2; weak D call: TRBD1 (6 bases). The CDR3, as DNA: TGTGCCAGCAGCCCACAGGGTGCCGGGGAGCTGTTTTTT. Encoded protein: CASSPQGAGELFF.